The rows below give T cell receptor beta chains drawn from one sample of a study of T-cell memory formation after mild COVID-19. MiXCR, applied by TCRdb to the 5' RACE reads, yields one record per CDR3 protein. The sample carries about 440,000 distinct CDR3 sequences, approximately 20% recorded once. Sequencing was performed on PBMCs or a T cell subset sorted from them (not recorded which). The receptors here all came from an adult woman who had mild COVID-19 (a few samples of this study predate the infection). Cell type and time point are not known. CDR3s include the opening cysteine and the closing phenylalanine or tryptophan. D genes are given only for firm matches. Size tells how often a clone was seen (once, few, many) or the class of an expanded clone, and some rows leave it out.

D	size	J	V	DNA	CDR3
TRBD2	-	TRBJ2-4	TRBV7-6	TGTGCCAGCAGCCCGTCGGGGGGGTGGAGCATTCAGTACTTC	CASSPSGGWSIQYF
-	few	TRBJ2-7	TRBV29-1	TGCAGCGTTGGGGACGGACGGCTGGAGTACGAGCAGTACTTC	CSVGDGRLEYEQYF
TRBD1	-	TRBJ1-5	TRBV5-6	TGTGCCAGCAGCTTTACTACAGGGGGTTATCAGCCCCAGCATTTT	CASSFTTGGYQPQHF
-	few	TRBJ2-1	TRBV4-2	TGTGCCAGCAGCGAAGGAGGTAGCTCCTACAATGAGCAGTTCTTC	CASSEGGSSYNEQFF
-	few	TRBJ2-7	TRBV7-7	TGTGCCAGCAGTTTGACAGAAGCCTACGAGCAGTACTTC	CASSLTEAYEQYF
-	-	TRBJ2-7	TRBV4-1	TGCGCCAGCAGCCAAGAGTTGGACTATTACGAGCAGTACTTC	CASSQELDYYEQYF
TRBD1	few	TRBJ2-7	TRBV5-1	TGCGCCAGCAGAGGACAGGGGAATTCCTACGAGCAGTACTTC	CASRGQGNSYEQYF
TRBD1	few	TRBJ2-7	TRBV28	TGTGCCAGCAGTCCCCAGGGGGCCCACTACGAGCAGTACTTC	CASSPQGAHYEQYF
-	-	TRBJ2-6	TRBV29-1	TGCAGCGTTACACAGAGCTCTGGGGCCAACGTCCTGACTTTC	CSVTQSSGANVLTF
-	-	TRBJ1-1	TRBV19	TGTGCCAGTAGTATAGGTACAGGGCTATCGGGTGGCACTGAAGCTTTCTTT	CASSIGTGLSGGTEAFF
-	few	TRBJ2-6	TRBV4-3	TGCGCCAGCAGCCAGGACTCCTACTCTGGGGCCAACGTCCTGACTTTC	CASSQDSYSGANVLTF
-	-	TRBJ1-5	TRBV12-3/TRBV12-4	TGTGCCAGCAGTTTTGGGGGTGGTGGCAATCAGCCCCAGCATTTT	CASSFGGGGNQPQHF
TRBD2	-	TRBJ2-1	TRBV9	TGTGCCAGCAGCGTAGTGGTGGGGGGGGTCAATGAGCAGTTCTTC	CASSVVVGGVNEQFF
-	-	TRBJ2-5	TRBV2	TGTGCCAGCTCAGGCCTCCGTAGACAAGAGACCCAGTACTTC	CASSGLRRQETQYF
-	-	TRBJ2-2	TRBV7-8	TGTGCCAGCAGCTCCTCCCCTGGATCAGAGAGCCTCGGGGAGCTGTTTTTT	CASSSSPGSESLGELFF
-	few	TRBJ2-5	TRBV12-3/TRBV12-4	TGTGCCAGCAGTTCTAATACCGTAGGGGGGGAGACCCAGTACTTC	CASSSNTVGGETQYF
-	-	TRBJ1-6	TRBV7-8	TGTGCCAGCAGCTCAACGGGACGGACTAATTCACCCCTCCACTTT	CASSSTGRTNSPLHF
TRBD2	few	TRBJ2-5	TRBV6-5	TGTGCCAGCATCCCCCCATCCGAGGCGGGAGGGCATCAAGAGACCCAGTACTTC	CASIPPSEAGGHQETQYF
-	-	TRBJ1-4	TRBV18	TGTGCCAGCTCACCAGGGTGGAGGGAAAAACTGTTTTTT	CASSPGWREKLFF
TRBD2	-	TRBJ2-5	TRBV11-2	TGTGCCAGCAGCTTAGCATGGGCTAGCGGGTCGCAAGAGACCCAGTACTTC	CASSLAWASGSQETQYF
-	few	TRBJ2-3	TRBV10-3	TGTGCCATCAGTGGATCGGCGTCCGGAGGCACAGATACGCAGTATTTT	CAISGSASGGTDTQYF
-	few	TRBJ1-2	TRBV12-3/TRBV12-4	TGTGCCAGCAGTTTAATCTCCCTAGCTAACTATGGCTACACCTTC	CASSLISLANYGYTF
TRBD1	-	TRBJ1-2	TRBV5-1	TGCGCCAGCAGCTTGTGGACAGGGGACTATGGCTACACCTTC	CASSLWTGDYGYTF
TRBD2	few	TRBJ2-1	TRBV2	TGTGCCAGCAGTGGCCCGGGACTAGCGGGGACCAATGAGCAGTTCTTC	CASSGPGLAGTNEQFF
-	-	TRBJ1-4	TRBV29-1	TGCAGCGTTGAAGATAATCACAGAGGTGAAAAACTGTTTTTT	CSVEDNHRGEKLFF
TRBD2	few	TRBJ2-7	TRBV11-1	TGTGCCAGCAGCTCACTAGCGGGAGTATCACCCTCGGACGAGCAGTACTTC	CASSSLAGVSPSDEQYF
TRBD1	-	TRBJ1-1	TRBV9	TGTGCCAGCAGTGCCGGGACAGGGGGCACTGAAGCTTTCTTT	CASSAGTGGTEAFF
-	few	TRBJ1-2	TRBV5-6	TGTGCCAGCAGCTTGGCCGACTATAACTATGGCTACACCTTC	CASSLADYNYGYTF
TRBD1	-	TRBJ1-1	TRBV29-1	TGCAGCGTTGGTGAGACAGGGATAGTGAACACTGAAGCTTTCTTT	CSVGETGIVNTEAFF
-	few	TRBJ1-5	TRBV7-9	TGTGCCAGCAGCCTGGGCTCAGATCAGCCCCAGCATTTT	CASSLGSDQPQHF
TRBD1	-	TRBJ2-2	TRBV12-3/TRBV12-4	TGTGCCAGCAGTCCCGAACCGGGACAGAGGGCCGGGGAGCTGTTTTTT	CASSPEPGQRAGELFF
-	-	TRBJ1-4	TRBV2	TGTGCCAGCAGAGTCTTTGCAACTAATGAAAAACTGTTTTTT	CASRVFATNEKLFF
-	few	TRBJ2-7	TRBV6-1	TGTGCCAGCATTTCCAGGCGCTGGGAGCAGTACTTC	CASISRRWEQYF
TRBD2	many	TRBJ2-1	TRBV10-3	TGTGCCATCAGTGGGGCTAGCGGGGGGCTAAATGAGCAGTTCTTC	CAISGASGGLNEQFF
-	few	TRBJ2-5	TRBV29-1	TGCAGCGTTGATGTGCCAGAGACCCAGTACTTC	CSVDVPETQYF
-	-	TRBJ1-2	TRBV3-1	TGTGCCAGCAGCCAAAATAAGGGGTACTATGGCTACACCTTC	CASSQNKGYYGYTF
-	few	TRBJ2-5	TRBV20-1	TGCAGTGCCCCGGACCTACGGGAGACCCAGTACTTC	CSAPDLRETQYF
TRBD1	-	TRBJ1-5	TRBV29-1	TGCAGCGTTCGAACGGGACAGGGTGGCGTCGCCGTGAGCAATCAGCCCCAGCATTTT	CSVRTGQGGVAVSNQPQHF
-	-	TRBJ2-3	TRBV5-1	TGCGCCAGCAGTGCGGGGCAAACGCAGTATTTT	CASSAGQTQYF
-	-	TRBJ2-1	TRBV6-5	TGTGCCAGCAGCGCCCCAGGGGCAAATGAGCAGTTCTTC	CASSAPGANEQFF
TRBD2	-	TRBJ2-7	TRBV3-1	TGTGCCAGCAGCCAGACTAGCGGGACCCCCTCGGAGCAGTACTTC	CASSQTSGTPSEQYF
-	few	TRBJ2-7	TRBV29-1	TGCAGCGTGAGGCCGACAGTCTACGAGCAGTACTTC	CSVRPTVYEQYF
-	-	TRBJ2-1	TRBV5-6	TGTGCCAGCAGCAACCAACGGACGCGGAATGAGCAGTTCTTC	CASSNQRTRNEQFF
TRBD2	many	TRBJ2-1	TRBV7-9	TGTGCCAGCAGCTTAGGTGCTAGCGGGACCTACAATGAGCAGTTCTTC	CASSLGASGTYNEQFF
-	few	TRBJ2-5	TRBV5-1	TGCGCCAGCAGCTTGGTCTCAGAATATTTGGGAGAGACCCAGTACTTC	CASSLVSEYLGETQYF
-	-	TRBJ2-3	TRBV5-1	TGCGCCAGCAGTTCCCTTAGCGGAGGAGCAGATACGCAGTATTTT	CASSSLSGGADTQYF
-	-	TRBJ2-3	TRBV12-5	TGTGCTAGTGGTTCTGACCTGCCAGATACGCAGTATTTT	CASGSDLPDTQYF
TRBD2	-	TRBJ2-1	TRBV4-3	TGCGCCAGCAGCCAAGAACTAGCGTCCCATGAGCAGTTCTTC	CASSQELASHEQFF
TRBD1	-	TRBJ1-1	TRBV7-9	TGTGCCAGCAGCACAGGGGAAGGGAACACTGAAGCTTTCTTT	CASSTGEGNTEAFF
-	-	TRBJ2-7	TRBV18	TGTGCCAGCTCACCACCGGTCTCCAGCTCCTACGAGCAGTACTTC	CASSPPVSSSYEQYF
TRBD2	-	TRBJ2-5	TRBV24-1	TGTGCCACCAGAGATGGACTAGCGGGAGAGACCCAGTACTTC	CATRDGLAGETQYF
-	-	TRBJ1-2	TRBV3-1	TGTGCCAGCAGCCAACTAACCTCAAATGGCTACACCTTC	CASSQLTSNGYTF
-	-	TRBJ2-3	TRBV5-1	TGCGCCAGCAGTTCCCTAGAAGGCACAGATACGCAGTATTTT	CASSSLEGTDTQYF
-	few	TRBJ1-4	TRBV5-1	TGCGCCAGCAGCTTGGATCCCCCTCAAAATGAAAAACTGTTTTTT	CASSLDPPQNEKLFF